The rows below give T cell receptor beta chains drawn from one sample of a study of OX40 agonist ivuxolimab in advanced cancers. Profiled with immunoSEQ multiplex PCR; TCRdb holds only in-frame clones, not every one. The table records some 74,000 clones, around 92% of them present only once. Source: CD4+ or CD8+ T cells sorted from blood, taken in a trial of the OX40 agonist ivuxolimab. All receptors derive from an adult with an advanced solid tumor such as melanoma, head and neck, liver or kidney cancer. The CDR3 runs from the conserved cysteine through the conserved F or W. Each record gives: J gene, V gene, D gene, clone size, CDR3 protein, CDR3 DNA. The D gene is left open where the match is weak. Expanded clones get a size class; other rows say once, few or many, or leave the size out.

TRBJ2-7 TRBV29-1 - - CSANDGLSYEQYF TGCAGCGCCAATGATGGACTCTCCTACGAGCAGTACTTC
TRBJ2-7 TRBV5-8 - - CASSLYLLYEQYF TGTGCCAGCAGCTTATACCTACTCTACGAGCAGTACTTC
TRBJ2-2 TRBV19 - - CASSRTDYTGELFF TGTGCCAGTAGTAGGACGGATTACACCGGGGAGCTGTTTTTT
TRBJ2-7 TRBV18 - once CASSPRSLKQGSEQYF TGTGCCAGCTCACCCAGGAGCCTTAAACAGGGATCCGAGCAGTACTTC
TRBJ1-1 TRBV6-1 TRBD1 - CATQGTGTEAFF TGTGCCACACAGGGGACGGGCACTGAAGCTTTCTTT
TRBJ2-7 TRBV9 - once CASSVGTEPYEQYF TGTGCCAGCAGCGTAGGGACGGAACCTTACGAGCAGTACTTC
TRBJ1-2 TRBV6-1 TRBD1 - CASRESTGGIGYTF TGTGCCAGCAGAGAGTCGACAGGGGGCATAGGCTACACCTTC
TRBJ2-1 TRBV11-3 TRBD2 - CASSLGAGGPSEQFF TGTGCCAGCAGCTTAGGAGCGGGAGGGCCGAGTGAGCAGTTCTTC
TRBJ1-2 TRBV27 - - CASGTGRYGYTF TGTGCCAGCGGAACAGGAAGGTATGGCTACACCTTC
TRBJ1-1 TRBV14 - - CASSHRVGNSEISFF TGTGCCAGCAGCCACAGAGTGGGTAATTCGGAGATCTCTTTCTTT
TRBJ2-1 TRBV9 TRBD2 - CASSPTGASGSLNEQFF TGTGCCAGCAGCCCGACTGGGGCTAGCGGGAGTCTGAATGAGCAGTTCTTC
TRBJ2-7 TRBV2 TRBD2 few CASSLAGPYEQYF TGTGCCAGCAGTCTAGCGGGACCCTACGAGCAGTACTTC
TRBJ2-1 TRBV5-1 TRBD2 - CASSLGRASNNEQFF TGCGCCAGCAGCCTCGGGAGGGCCTCCAACAATGAGCAGTTCTTC
TRBJ2-7 TRBV9 TRBD2 - CASSEGTSGSSGLFYEQYF TGTGCCAGCAGCGAGGGGACTAGCGGGAGTTCGGGCCTTTTTTACGAGCAGTACTTC
TRBJ1-4 TRBV5-1 TRBD1 once CASMTGTGGATNEKLFF TGCGCCAGCATGACCGGGACAGGGGGTGCAACTAATGAAAAACTGTTTTTT
TRBJ1-3 TRBV28 - once CASITSLGRNTIYF TGTGCCAGTATCACCTCCCTGGGGCGAAACACCATATATTTT
TRBJ2-1 TRBV7-9 - - CASSRTIRRERAHNEQFF TGTGCCAGCAGCCGAACTATCAGACGGGAGCGAGCTCACAATGAGCAGTTCTTC
TRBJ2-4 TRBV7-9 - - CASSSQGAKNIQYF TGTGCCAGCAGCTCGCAGGGAGCCAAAAACATTCAGTACTTC
TRBJ2-5 TRBV2 - - CASSLYIRERGETQYF TGTGCCAGCAGCCTTTACATCAGGGAAAGGGGAGAGACCCAGTACTTC
TRBJ2-2 TRBV9 - - CASSVGVTGELFF TGTGCCAGCAGCGTAGGTGTTACCGGGGAGCTGTTTTTT
TRBJ2-7 TRBV5-6 TRBD2 - CASSRGLAGEGYEQYF TGTGCCAGCAGCAGGGGACTAGCGGGAGAGGGATACGAGCAGTACTTC
TRBJ2-1 TRBV7-2 TRBD1 - CASSLWDRGPYNEQFF TGTGCCAGCAGCTTATGGGACAGGGGCCCCTACAATGAGCAGTTCTTC
TRBJ1-4 TRBV19 TRBD1 - CASSTRQGDVKLFF TGTGCCAGTAGTACCCGACAGGGCGATGTAAAACTGTTTTTT
TRBJ1-3 TRBV6-1 - - CASSEGQELFGNTIYF TGTGCCAGCAGTGAAGGGCAGGAACTTTTCGGAAACACCATATATTTT
TRBJ1-2 TRBV4-2 - - CASSQEENARYGYTF TGTGCCAGCAGCCAAGAGGAGAACGCCCGCTATGGCTACACCTTC